This T cell receptor beta chain originates from a study of T cells in Graves' hyperthyroidism and ophthalmopathy (dated by TCRdb to the late 2010s). General notes on the study: Peripheral blood was collected at initial diagnosis, before any treatment. To identify distinguishing TCR V-J signatures, a discovery cohort of around 100 patients was used, comprising 40 to 45 with Graves' ophthalmopathy and around 57 with stable Graves' hyperthyroidism. Prospective prediction of ophthalmopathy was tested in an independent validation cohort of 18 to 20 hyperthyroidism patients and around 16 patients who later progressed to ophthalmopathy. The roughly 91 discovery patients were randomly divided into training and test sets at a 7:3 ratio. In addition, the study compared T-cell repertoires in thyroid tissue and in blood from about 6 Graves' hyperthyroidism patients. Following sampling, methimazole starting at 30 mg daily was given to hyperthyroidism patients, and high-dose intravenous methylprednisolone was given to ophthalmopathy patients. TCR Vbeta CDR3 sequencing of some 140 peripheral blood samples (over 40 ophthalmopathy, 75 or so hyperthyroidism and approximately 17 progressor patients) is reported in the paper. Points the paper makes about the study in general: Most expanded thyroid clonotypes (frequency above 0.001) were also detected in blood, suggesting blood repertoires may reflect thyroid immune responses. A 13 V-J signature model separated ophthalmopathy from stable hyperthyroidism, with approximately 87% sensitivity and just under 84% specificity in cross-validation and 80%/75% in testing. During validation, the model predicted progression to ophthalmopathy a median of roughly six months ahead of onset, with roughly 65% sensitivity and about 72% specificity. No statistical method was used to fix the sample size in advance, and group allocation was not hidden from the investigators.

TCR beta CDR3 regions were amplified from RNA transcripts. For the first round of RT-PCR on the TCR CDR3, the HTBI primer set was used together with the Qiagen OneStep RT-PCR kit. The libraries were constructed in a second round of multiplex PCR and then size-selected and purified. Paired-end sequencing of the libraries was performed with 100 bp reads on an Illumina HiSeq2000. In the source study's methods: SOAPnuke was used to process the raw data, throwing out any read that contained adapters or uncalled bases, had a mean Phred below 15, or lacked an exact constant-primer or identifier match. COPE v1.2.5 was used to merge high-quality paired reads, and clonotypes were defined as unique nucleotide sequences. MiTCR v1.1 was used to align the clonotypes against IMGT TRBV, TRBD and TRBJ reference segments. The analysis was restricted to V-J combinations with a frequency above 0.0001, which together covered 99.2% of the repertoires. A TCS score was defined as the ratio of F50 (clonal expansion) to E x V (chaos), with BLOSUM62-based TCRdist applied between CDR3 peptides within each V-J. Welch's t-statistics and random forest reduced around 550 V-J features to roughly 13, which were used in a naive Bayes classifier (R e1071). The Morisita-Horn index was used to measure how similar the thyroid and blood repertoires were. TCRdb redid the processing of the public reads, applying fastp at Q25 and MiXCR, and retained in-frame beta chains. Rows are unified per CDR3 protein, each entry keeping the most common DNA and genes. Here the V and J calls rest on TCRdb's processing, not on the authors' analysis. Recorded for this sample are 750,000 to 900,000 distinct CDR3 sequences; 38% of them occurred a single time. 8% to 9% of the sample belongs to the ten largest clones.

Graves' hyperthyroidism was defined as stable when no progression to ophthalmopathy occurred over 18 months of follow-up. Hyperthyroidism patients were newly diagnosed, with disease duration under 2 months, and aged 18 to 65 years. The study excluded patients with uncontrolled infections, other autoimmune diseases, pregnancy or lactation. Diagnoses relied on clinical symptoms, serum thyroxine and TRAb, thyroid ultrasound and orbital computed tomography. Ficoll-Paque density gradient centrifugation was used to isolate PBMCs from about 9.4 ml of fresh peripheral blood. Total RNA was extracted with Trizol reagent, and quality was checked on an Agilent 2100 Bioanalyzer. V is clipped by 7 bases and J by 4 bases, and the sequence between their germline boundaries is 13 bases long. Via the germline V gene, CDR1 is ENHRY and CDR2 SYGVKD. The CDR3 runs 13 residues from the cysteine to the phenylalanine. The kept DNA is CDR3 alone, 39 bases in frame from the first base.

This clonotype was counted at least ten times. Which antigen it targets is not known. Per-base qualities were not stored, and no clone one base away is much larger. The chain employs TRBV10-3 and TRBJ1-1; the D gene is perhaps TRBD1, from 6 matching bases. The clonotype originates from a young man with Graves' hyperthyroidism. Sequenced input: blood. CDR3 sequence: CAIKTGYGTEAFF. The DNA is as follows: TGTGCCATCAAAACAGGGTATGGCACTGAAGCTTTCTTT.